The source of this T cell receptor (beta chain) is a study of shared clonotypes between healthy human individuals. Here immunoSEQ multiplex PCR was the method, and the copy in TCRdb shows in-frame clones only, minus some. The sample lists about 590,000 clones; 95% to 96% were seen once. CD8 cells classed as naive were CD45RO-negative and positively selected for CCR7, excluding terminally differentiated effector memory CD45RA+ cells. All donors were healthy HIV-negative adults lacking recent acute infections or vaccinations. The clonotype originates from a woman in her twenties or thirties in good health. The sample taken for sequencing was naive CD8+ T cells sorted from blood.

CDR3 nucleotide sequence: TGTGCCAGCCCTGGGGAGACTAACTATGGCTACACCTTC. This sequence encodes CASPGETNYGYTF. The J gene is TRBJ1-2, the V gene TRBV9; D is unresolved. CDR1 SGDLS and CDR2 YYNGEE come from the germline V gene. The CDR3 is 13 amino acids. V lost 7 bases and J 0 bases, leaving 10 bases between the germline ends.